This TCR beta chain is drawn from a study of CD8+ T cells in alopecia areata. For the study at large: Oral tofacitinib (5 to 10 mg twice daily) was administered to treated patients. Treated patients' severity was scored by percentage of affected scalp area. Regarding the study as a whole: Between patients, shared TCR sequences were less clear than in mice. This was possibly due in part to HLA diversity in the patient population. Baseline CD8+ expansion's link to response remains uncertain, as there was one nonresponder.

Trimming took off 6 bases at V and 3 bases at J, with 11 bases between the two ends. The CDR3 spans 13 residues. Per germline, CDR1 MNHNS and CDR2 SASEGT. For this clone: Its antigen is as yet unknown.

The sample's treatment: oral pan-JAK inhibitor, 5-10 mg twice daily. Alopecia areata patients provided lesional scalp punch biopsies and peripheral blood. RNA was isolated and reverse transcribed to cDNA, the sequencing template. The table came from immunoSEQ multiplex PCR; TCRdb's copy has only in-frame clones and leaves some out. The sample holds almost 5,500 clones, roughly two thirds seen once. The source is a human donor with alopecia areata. The V gene is TRBV6-1, the J gene TRBJ1-2; possible D gene TRBD1, 6 bases. Sequencing used skin, obtained at week 24, from a patient treated with tofacitinib. This CDR3 is CASRKRGYYGYTF. As DNA, the CDR3 is TGTGCCAGCAGGAAAAGGGGGTACTATGGCTACACCTTC.